Listed below are T cell receptor beta chains from one sample, sequenced in a study of graft-versus-host responses after intestinal transplantation. These receptors lack a known antigen. TCRdb's copy holds only in-frame clones and misses some; the assay was immunoSEQ multiplex PCR. The sample gives approximately 110,000 clones, about 92% of which show up once; 1.2% is in the top ten. Sequences were derived from unstimulated CD8+ T cells sorted from spleen or lymph node cells, sampled before transplant. The receptors here all came from a human donor who was the organ donor for an intestinal transplant. The CDR3 runs from the conserved cysteine through the conserved F or W. The D gene is left open where the match is weak. Clone size appears in some rows only: once, few, many, or a class for an expanded clone.

J gene: TRBJ2-7; CDR3 length: 15; clone size: NA; V gene: TRBV9; D gene: NA; CDR3 protein: CASSANMDYSSEQYF; CDR3 DNA: TGTGCCAGCAGCGCAAACATGGACTACTCAAGCGAGCAGTACTTC
J gene: TRBJ2-5; CDR3 length: 11; clone size: NA; V gene: TRBV5-6; D gene: NA; CDR3 protein: CASSLSETQYF; CDR3 DNA: TGTGCCAGCAGCTTGTCAGAGACCCAGTACTTC
J gene: TRBJ2-7; CDR3 length: 11; clone size: NA; V gene: TRBV20-1; D gene: NA; CDR3 protein: CSVRDSYEQYF; CDR3 DNA: TGCAGTGTTAGGGACTCCTACGAGCAGTACTTC
J gene: TRBJ1-2; CDR3 length: 13; clone size: NA; V gene: TRBV4-1; D gene: TRBD1; CDR3 protein: CASSQRQGHGYTF; CDR3 DNA: TGCGCCAGCAGCCAGAGACAGGGCCATGGCTACACCTTC
J gene: TRBJ1-1; CDR3 length: 13; clone size: NA; V gene: TRBV27; D gene: NA; CDR3 protein: CASREDPNTEAFF; CDR3 DNA: TGTGCCAGCAGGGAGGACCCTAACACTGAAGCTTTCTTT
J gene: TRBJ2-1; CDR3 length: 15; clone size: NA; V gene: TRBV7-9; D gene: TRBD2; CDR3 protein: CASSLVLAGYNEQFF; CDR3 DNA: TGTGCCAGCAGCTTAGTACTAGCGGGCTACAATGAGCAGTTCTTC
J gene: TRBJ2-3; CDR3 length: 12; clone size: NA; V gene: TRBV5-6; D gene: NA; CDR3 protein: CASSLAGDTQYF; CDR3 DNA: TGTGCCAGCAGCTTGGCAGGGGATACGCAGTATTTT
J gene: TRBJ2-1; CDR3 length: 13; clone size: NA; V gene: TRBV29-1; D gene: TRBD1; CDR3 protein: CSVCWDRGWEQFF; CDR3 DNA: TGCAGCGTCTGCTGGGACAGGGGTTGGGAGCAGTTCTTC
J gene: TRBJ1-3; CDR3 length: 11; clone size: NA; V gene: TRBV30; D gene: NA; CDR3 protein: CAWSDGNTIYF; CDR3 DNA: TGTGCCTGGAGTGATGGAAACACCATATATTTT
J gene: TRBJ1-2; CDR3 length: 13; clone size: NA; V gene: TRBV6-1; D gene: NA; CDR3 protein: CASSEWGGGGYTF; CDR3 DNA: TGTGCCAGCAGTGAATGGGGGGGCGGTGGCTACACCTTC
J gene: TRBJ1-2; CDR3 length: 14; clone size: NA; V gene: TRBV28; D gene: TRBD1; CDR3 protein: CASIQTGTGYGYTF; CDR3 DNA: TGTGCCAGCATTCAAACCGGGACAGGGTATGGCTACACCTTC
J gene: TRBJ1-1; CDR3 length: 16; clone size: NA; V gene: TRBV18; D gene: NA; CDR3 protein: CASSQRAGRMNTEAFF; CDR3 DNA: TGTGCCAGCTCACAGAGGGCAGGGCGAATGAACACTGAAGCTTTCTTT
J gene: TRBJ2-7; CDR3 length: 15; clone size: NA; V gene: TRBV5-1; D gene: NA; CDR3 protein: CASSLTGTAFYEQYF; CDR3 DNA: TGCGCCAGCAGCTTGACAGGGACGGCCTTCTACGAGCAGTACTTC
J gene: TRBJ1-5; CDR3 length: 14; clone size: NA; V gene: TRBV19; D gene: NA; CDR3 protein: CASSIGTVYQPQHF; CDR3 DNA: TGTGCCAGTAGTATAGGGACAGTTTATCAGCCCCAGCATTTT
J gene: TRBJ2-2; CDR3 length: 14; clone size: NA; V gene: TRBV5-6; D gene: TRBD1; CDR3 protein: CASSWDRGSGELFF; CDR3 DNA: TGTGCCAGCAGCTGGGACAGGGGGTCCGGGGAGCTGTTTTTT
J gene: TRBJ1-3; CDR3 length: 13; clone size: NA; V gene: TRBV28; D gene: NA; CDR3 protein: CASRQNSGNTIYF; CDR3 DNA: TGTGCCAGCAGGCAAAACTCTGGAAACACCATATATTTT
J gene: TRBJ2-3; CDR3 length: 15; clone size: few; V gene: TRBV5-6; D gene: NA; CDR3 protein: CASSLIQNLGDTQYF; CDR3 DNA: TGTGCCAGCAGCTTGATACAGAACTTGGGGGATACGCAGTATTTT
J gene: TRBJ2-7; CDR3 length: 13; clone size: NA; V gene: TRBV7-9; D gene: NA; CDR3 protein: CASSPQDGYEQYF; CDR3 DNA: TGTGCCAGCAGCCCCCAGGATGGCTACGAGCAGTACTTC
J gene: TRBJ1-1; CDR3 length: 15; clone size: NA; V gene: TRBV5-1; D gene: TRBD1; CDR3 protein: CASSLGTGLGTEAFF; CDR3 DNA: TGCGCCAGCAGCTTGGGGACAGGTCTCGGGACTGAAGCTTTCTTT
J gene: TRBJ2-7; CDR3 length: 15; clone size: NA; V gene: TRBV19; D gene: TRBD2; CDR3 protein: CASSSRTSDTYEQYF; CDR3 DNA: TGTGCCAGTAGTTCACGGACTAGCGATACCTACGAGCAGTACTTC
J gene: TRBJ1-5; CDR3 length: 16; clone size: NA; V gene: TRBV2; D gene: TRBD1; CDR3 protein: CASSEAGTVGNQPQHF; CDR3 DNA: TGTGCCAGCAGTGAAGCGGGGACAGTCGGCAATCAGCCCCAGCATTTT
J gene: TRBJ2-1; CDR3 length: 11; clone size: NA; V gene: TRBV27; D gene: NA; CDR3 protein: CASNSGNEQFF; CDR3 DNA: TGTGCCAGCAATTCGGGGAATGAGCAGTTCTTC
J gene: TRBJ2-7; CDR3 length: 13; clone size: NA; V gene: TRBV5-6; D gene: NA; CDR3 protein: CASSLDGMYEQYF; CDR3 DNA: TGTGCCAGCAGCTTGGATGGGATGTACGAGCAGTACTTC
J gene: TRBJ2-2; CDR3 length: 14; clone size: NA; V gene: TRBV9; D gene: NA; CDR3 protein: CASSVGGRTGELFF; CDR3 DNA: TGTGCCAGCAGCGTAGGAGGGCGCACCGGGGAGCTGTTTTTT
J gene: TRBJ2-7; CDR3 length: 14; clone size: NA; V gene: TRBV13; D gene: NA; CDR3 protein: CASSSGSKSYEQYF; CDR3 DNA: TGTGCCAGCAGCTCGGGGTCCAAGTCCTACGAGCAGTACTTC
J gene: TRBJ2-3; CDR3 length: 12; clone size: NA; V gene: TRBV18; D gene: NA; CDR3 protein: CASSPETDTQYF; CDR3 DNA: TGTGCCAGCTCACCAGAAACAGATACGCAGTATTTT
J gene: TRBJ2-5; CDR3 length: 16; clone size: NA; V gene: TRBV5-6; D gene: NA; CDR3 protein: CASSSTGTMIRETQYF; CDR3 DNA: TGTGCCAGCAGCTCCACCGGGACAATGATCAGGGAGACCCAGTACTTC
J gene: TRBJ2-4; CDR3 length: 16; clone size: NA; V gene: TRBV4-1; D gene: NA; CDR3 protein: CASSHLEGASKNIQYF; CDR3 DNA: TGCGCCAGCAGCCACTTAGAAGGGGCTTCCAAAAACATTCAGTACTTC
J gene: TRBJ1-2; CDR3 length: 15; clone size: NA; V gene: TRBV27; D gene: TRBD1; CDR3 protein: CASSLSWDRVYGYTF; CDR3 DNA: TGTGCCAGCAGTTTATCGTGGGACAGGGTCTATGGCTACACCTTC
J gene: TRBJ1-1; CDR3 length: 13; clone size: NA; V gene: TRBV27; D gene: NA; CDR3 protein: CASSLQGITEAFF; CDR3 DNA: TGTGCCAGCAGTTTGCAGGGTATTACTGAAGCTTTCTTT
J gene: TRBJ2-5; CDR3 length: 12; clone size: once; V gene: TRBV29-1; D gene: TRBD1; CDR3 protein: CSVPRGPETQYF; CDR3 DNA: TGCAGCGTGCCAAGGGGGCCAGAGACCCAGTACTTC
J gene: TRBJ1-1; CDR3 length: 12; clone size: few; V gene: TRBV7-2; D gene: NA; CDR3 protein: CASSYTGTGAFF; CDR3 DNA: TGTGCCAGCAGCTACACTGGGACGGGAGCTTTCTTT
J gene: TRBJ1-5; CDR3 length: 15; clone size: NA; V gene: TRBV5-5; D gene: TRBD1; CDR3 protein: CASSQTGALGQPQHF; CDR3 DNA: TGTGCCAGCAGCCAGACAGGGGCCCTCGGTCAGCCCCAGCATTTT
J gene: TRBJ1-1; CDR3 length: 14; clone size: NA; V gene: TRBV6-5; D gene: NA; CDR3 protein: CASSPRPLNTEAFF; CDR3 DNA: TGTGCCAGCAGCCCCCGTCCTTTGAACACTGAAGCTTTCTTT
J gene: TRBJ2-7; CDR3 length: 13; clone size: NA; V gene: TRBV5-5; D gene: NA; CDR3 protein: CASSADSPNEQYF; CDR3 DNA: TGTGCCAGCAGCGCGGACAGTCCGAACGAGCAGTACTTC
J gene: TRBJ1-4; CDR3 length: 14; clone size: NA; V gene: TRBV4-1; D gene: TRBD1; CDR3 protein: CASSGWTGDEKLFF; CDR3 DNA: TGCGCCAGCAGCGGTTGGACAGGGGATGAAAAACTGTTTTTT
J gene: TRBJ2-7; CDR3 length: 15; clone size: NA; V gene: TRBV5-6; D gene: NA; CDR3 protein: CASSNDLEDPYEQYF; CDR3 DNA: TGTGCCAGCAGTAATGACCTCGAGGACCCCTACGAGCAGTACTTC
J gene: TRBJ2-1; CDR3 length: 12; clone size: NA; V gene: TRBV7-2; D gene: NA; CDR3 protein: CASSLGGDEQFF; CDR3 DNA: TGTGCCAGCAGCTTAGGGGGGGATGAGCAGTTCTTC
J gene: TRBJ2-7; CDR3 length: 19; clone size: NA; V gene: TRBV28; D gene: TRBD2; CDR3 protein: CASSSVEGLAGDGSYEQYF; CDR3 DNA: TGTGCCAGCAGTTCGGTTGAGGGACTAGCGGGAGATGGGTCCTACGAGCAGTACTTC
J gene: TRBJ1-5; CDR3 length: 13; clone size: NA; V gene: TRBV28; D gene: NA; CDR3 protein: CASSARANQPQHF; CDR3 DNA: TGTGCCAGCAGCGCCAGGGCTAATCAGCCCCAGCATTTT
J gene: TRBJ2-1; CDR3 length: 15; clone size: NA; V gene: TRBV9; D gene: TRBD2; CDR3 protein: CASSVGAGGWNEQFF; CDR3 DNA: TGTGCCAGCAGCGTAGGAGCGGGAGGATGGAATGAGCAGTTCTTC
J gene: TRBJ1-2; CDR3 length: 15; clone size: NA; V gene: TRBV4-2; D gene: TRBD1; CDR3 protein: CASSQDGQGTYGYTF; CDR3 DNA: TGTGCCAGCAGCCAAGATGGACAGGGGACCTATGGCTACACCTTC
J gene: TRBJ2-4; CDR3 length: 15; clone size: NA; V gene: TRBV6-1; D gene: TRBD2; CDR3 protein: CASSPGLAGVNIQYF; CDR3 DNA: TGTGCCAGCAGCCCCGGTCTAGCGGGAGTAAACATTCAGTACTTC
J gene: TRBJ1-2; CDR3 length: 17; clone size: NA; V gene: TRBV28; D gene: TRBD1; CDR3 protein: CASRVYSPGQGNYGYTF; CDR3 DNA: TGTGCCAGCAGGGTTTATTCTCCGGGACAGGGAAACTATGGCTACACCTTC
J gene: TRBJ2-1; CDR3 length: 16; clone size: NA; V gene: TRBV5-1; D gene: NA; CDR3 protein: CASRMEWLFSYNEQFF; CDR3 DNA: TGCGCCAGCCGAATGGAGTGGCTCTTCTCCTACAATGAGCAGTTCTTC
J gene: TRBJ1-2; CDR3 length: 13; clone size: NA; V gene: TRBV5-1; D gene: NA; CDR3 protein: CASSLEGTYGYTF; CDR3 DNA: TGCGCCAGCAGCCTGGAGGGGACCTATGGCTACACCTTC
J gene: TRBJ2-3; CDR3 length: 15; clone size: NA; V gene: TRBV11-2; D gene: NA; CDR3 protein: CASSLVGGRRDTQYF; CDR3 DNA: TGTGCCAGCAGCTTAGTCGGGGGACGGAGAGATACGCAGTATTTT
J gene: TRBJ2-7; CDR3 length: 14; clone size: NA; V gene: TRBV7-9; D gene: NA; CDR3 protein: CASSQPGHLYEQYF; CDR3 DNA: TGTGCCAGCAGCCAACCGGGACATCTCTACGAGCAGTACTTC
J gene: TRBJ2-1; CDR3 length: 16; clone size: NA; V gene: TRBV18; D gene: NA; CDR3 protein: CASSPRRGPFYNEQFF; CDR3 DNA: TGTGCCAGCTCACCACGGCGGGGTCCCTTCTACAATGAGCAGTTCTTC
J gene: TRBJ1-3; CDR3 length: 16; clone size: NA; V gene: TRBV6-1; D gene: TRBD1; CDR3 protein: CASSDIGQASGNTIYF; CDR3 DNA: TGTGCCAGCAGTGATATCGGACAGGCCTCTGGAAACACCATATATTTT
J gene: TRBJ1-1; CDR3 length: 14; clone size: NA; V gene: TRBV5-5; D gene: TRBD1; CDR3 protein: CASSPGTGGTEAFF; CDR3 DNA: TGTGCCAGCAGTCCCGGGACAGGGGGCACTGAAGCTTTCTTT
J gene: TRBJ2-7; CDR3 length: 11; clone size: NA; V gene: TRBV29-1; D gene: NA; CDR3 protein: CSGMWGYEQYF; CDR3 DNA: TGCAGCGGCATGTGGGGCTACGAGCAGTACTTC
J gene: TRBJ1-5; CDR3 length: 15; clone size: NA; V gene: TRBV4-2; D gene: NA; CDR3 protein: CASSQERGFNQPQHF; CDR3 DNA: TGTGCCAGCAGCCAAGAGCGGGGTTTCAATCAGCCCCAGCATTTT
J gene: TRBJ2-4; CDR3 length: 16; clone size: NA; V gene: TRBV5-5; D gene: NA; CDR3 protein: CASSSRLPLAKNIQYF; CDR3 DNA: TGTGCCAGCAGCTCTAGACTGCCTCTAGCCAAAAACATTCAGTACTTC